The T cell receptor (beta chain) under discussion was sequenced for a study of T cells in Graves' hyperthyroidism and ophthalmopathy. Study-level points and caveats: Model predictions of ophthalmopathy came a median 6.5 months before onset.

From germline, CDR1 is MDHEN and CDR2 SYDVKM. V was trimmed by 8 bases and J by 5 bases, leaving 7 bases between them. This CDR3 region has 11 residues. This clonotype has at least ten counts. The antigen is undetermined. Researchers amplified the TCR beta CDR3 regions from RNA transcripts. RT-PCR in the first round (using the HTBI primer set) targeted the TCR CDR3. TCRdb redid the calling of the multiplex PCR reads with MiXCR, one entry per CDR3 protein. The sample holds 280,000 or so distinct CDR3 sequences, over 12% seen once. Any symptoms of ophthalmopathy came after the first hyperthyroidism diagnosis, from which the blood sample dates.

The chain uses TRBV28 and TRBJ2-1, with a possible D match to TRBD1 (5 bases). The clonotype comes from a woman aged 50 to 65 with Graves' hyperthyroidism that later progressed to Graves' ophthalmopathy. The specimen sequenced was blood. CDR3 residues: CASSGHNEQFF. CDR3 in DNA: TGTGCCAGCTCAGGGCACAATGAGCAGTTCTTC.